These T cell receptor beta chains were read from a single sample in a study of T-cell reconstitution after alpha-beta-depleted transplantation in children. One entry per CDR3 protein results from TCRdb running MiXCR on the PCR reads. The top ten hold 35% to 45% of the sample, which has about 16,000 distinct CDR3 sequences, around 8.3% seen once. Sequenced material: PBMCs, mostly from graft donor cells, taken 60 days after TCRalphabeta/CD19-depleted stem cell transplant. Receptors originate from a boy less than two years old who had a stem cell transplant for Wiskott-Aldrich syndrome, so the T cells may come from the graft donor. CDR3s include the opening cysteine and the closing phenylalanine or tryptophan. D genes are given only for firm matches. Not all rows give a size; the values are once, few, many and, for expanded clones, a class.

size: NA; V: TRBV5-1; D: TRBD2; J: TRBJ2-1; CDR3: CASSARLADSYNEQFF; DNA: TGCGCCAGCAGCGCTAGACTAGCGGACTCCTACAATGAGCAGTTCTTC
size: many; V: TRBV20-1; D: TRBD1; J: TRBJ2-1; CDR3: CSARVNRGLYNEQFF; DNA: TGCAGTGCTAGAGTAAACAGGGGGCTTTACAATGAGCAGTTCTTC
size: large; V: TRBV11-2; D: NA; J: TRBJ2-3; CDR3: CASSLIGQGYSTDTQYF; DNA: TGTGCCAGCAGCCTCATCGGGCAGGGGTATAGTACAGATACGCAGTATTTT
size: many; V: TRBV11-2; D: NA; J: TRBJ2-7; CDR3: CASSLGSGTLSYEQYF; DNA: TGTGCCAGCAGCTTAGGTTCCGGGACACTTTCCTACGAGCAGTACTTC
size: many; V: TRBV24-1; D: TRBD2; J: TRBJ2-1; CDR3: CATSDPGLASNEQFF; DNA: TGTGCCACCAGTGATCCGGGACTAGCGTCAAATGAGCAGTTCTTC
size: many; V: TRBV13; D: NA; J: TRBJ1-2; CDR3: CASSLVREIPNYGYTF; DNA: TGTGCCAGCAGCTTGGTCAGGGAAATACCTAACTATGGCTACACCTTC
size: NA; V: TRBV7-9; D: NA; J: TRBJ1-1; CDR3: CASSLAGMKTEAFF; DNA: TGTGCCAGCAGCTTAGCAGGGATGAAGACTGAAGCTTTCTTT
size: many; V: TRBV9; D: TRBD2; J: TRBJ2-1; CDR3: CASSPGTSGRGGSYNEQFF; DNA: TGTGCCAGCAGCCCCGGGACTAGCGGGAGGGGGGGCTCCTACAATGAGCAGTTCTTC
size: many; V: TRBV29-1; D: TRBD1; J: TRBJ2-7; CDR3: CSVAPGQGASYEQYF; DNA: TGCAGCGTTGCCCCGGGACAGGGGGCCTCCTACGAGCAGTACTTC
size: NA; V: TRBV27; D: TRBD2; J: TRBJ2-1; CDR3: CASSTRTGRGLAGSWGNEQFF; DNA: TGTGCCAGCAGCACCCGGACAGGTCGGGGACTAGCGGGGAGTTGGGGCAATGAGCAGTTCTTC
size: few; V: TRBV19; D: NA; J: TRBJ2-5; CDR3: CASSSESWETGWYQETQYF; DNA: TGTGCCAGTAGCTCCGAGTCGTGGGAAACGGGATGGTACCAAGAGACCCAGTACTTC
size: NA; V: TRBV7-9; D: TRBD1; J: TRBJ1-5; CDR3: CASSLGQGSNQPQHF; DNA: TGTGCCAGCAGCCTGGGACAGGGGTCTAATCAGCCCCAGCATTTT
size: many; V: TRBV20-1; D: NA; J: TRBJ1-5; CDR3: CSARGSTGSNQPQHF; DNA: TGCAGTGCAAGAGGGTCGACAGGAAGCAATCAGCCCCAGCATTTT
size: NA; V: TRBV18; D: NA; J: TRBJ1-2; CDR3: CASSPPWTESYGYTF; DNA: TGTGCCAGCTCACCACCATGGACAGAAAGTTATGGCTACACCTTC
size: many; V: TRBV15; D: NA; J: TRBJ2-1; CDR3: CATSREVSYNEQFF; DNA: TGTGCCACCAGCAGAGAGGTCTCCTACAATGAGCAGTTCTTC
size: many; V: TRBV2; D: NA; J: TRBJ2-1; CDR3: CASHTTFDHNEQFF; DNA: TGTGCCAGCCATACTACCTTTGACCACAATGAGCAGTTCTTC
size: few; V: TRBV6-5; D: NA; J: TRBJ2-2; CDR3: CASSYFGTGELFF; DNA: TGTGCCAGCAGTTACTTTGGGACCGGGGAGCTGTTTTTT
size: many; V: TRBV7-6; D: NA; J: TRBJ2-1; CDR3: CASSLGSPSYNEQFF; DNA: TGTGCCAGCAGCTTAGGATCGCCCAGCTACAATGAGCAGTTCTTC
size: many; V: TRBV20-1; D: TRBD2; J: TRBJ2-7; CDR3: CSAHHRLAGGAEQYF; DNA: TGCAGTGCTCACCACCGACTAGCGGGTGGGGCCGAGCAGTACTTC
size: many; V: TRBV11-2; D: NA; J: TRBJ2-1; CDR3: CASSLDGDEQFF; DNA: TGTGCCAGCAGCTTAGACGGGGATGAGCAGTTCTTC
size: many; V: TRBV12-3/TRBV12-4; D: TRBD2; J: TRBJ2-5; CDR3: CASSFRLGLAEETQYF; DNA: TGTGCCAGCAGTTTCCGCCTAGGACTAGCGGAAGAGACCCAGTACTTC
size: many; V: TRBV12-3/TRBV12-4; D: NA; J: TRBJ2-7; CDR3: CASSWGAYEQYF; DNA: TGTGCCAGCAGTTGGGGGGCGTACGAGCAGTACTTC
size: many; V: TRBV2; D: NA; J: TRBJ2-7; CDR3: CASRRPYEQYF; DNA: TGTGCCAGCAGGCGACCCTACGAGCAGTACTTC
size: many; V: TRBV7-2; D: NA; J: TRBJ2-3; CDR3: CASSLLGRLDTQYF; DNA: TGTGCCAGCAGCTTACTGGGTCGACTAGATACGCAGTATTTT
size: NA; V: TRBV4-1; D: TRBD1; J: TRBJ2-7; CDR3: CASSRSTGERSYEQYF; DNA: TGCGCCAGCAGCCGATCGACAGGGGAGAGGTCCTACGAGCAGTACTTC
size: few; V: TRBV5-6; D: NA; J: TRBJ1-6; CDR3: CASSSYTNSPLHF; DNA: TGTGCCAGCAGCTCTTATACTAATTCACCCCTCCACTTT
size: few; V: TRBV2; D: TRBD1; J: TRBJ2-6; CDR3: CASKIQGTGANVLTF; DNA: TGTGCCAGCAAAATACAGGGGACTGGGGCCAACGTCCTGACTTTC
size: NA; V: TRBV5-1; D: NA; J: TRBJ2-5; CDR3: CASSFDTQETQYF; DNA: TGCGCCAGCAGCTTCGACACACAAGAGACCCAGTACTTC
size: many; V: TRBV10-3; D: NA; J: TRBJ2-7; CDR3: CAISESGAALGYEQYF; DNA: TGTGCCATCAGTGAGTCGGGGGCTGCGCTTGGCTACGAGCAGTACTTC
size: NA; V: TRBV5-1; D: TRBD1; J: TRBJ1-2; CDR3: CASSSGQEGDGYTF; DNA: TGCGCCAGCAGCTCGGGACAGGAGGGGGATGGCTACACCTTC
size: NA; V: TRBV5-1; D: TRBD1; J: TRBJ2-7; CDR3: CASSNMGQGTEQYF; DNA: TGCGCCAGCAGCAATATGGGACAGGGGACCGAGCAGTACTTC
size: NA; V: TRBV6-2/TRBV6-3; D: NA; J: TRBJ2-7; CDR3: CASSYRGNYEQYF; DNA: TGTGCCAGCAGTTATAGGGGGAACTACGAGCAGTACTTC
size: many; V: TRBV7-9; D: NA; J: TRBJ2-5; CDR3: CASSLRAGRQETQYF; DNA: TGTGCCAGCAGCTTGCGTGCAGGGAGGCAAGAGACCCAGTACTTC
size: few; V: TRBV6-1; D: NA; J: TRBJ2-1; CDR3: CASRRLPGLTPYNEQFF; DNA: TGTGCCAGCAGACGCCTACCCGGACTAACACCTTACAATGAGCAGTTCTTC
size: many; V: TRBV24-1; D: NA; J: TRBJ2-3; CDR3: CATSDPTGGGTDTQYF; DNA: TGTGCCACCAGTGACCCTACAGGTGGGGGCACAGATACGCAGTATTTT
size: NA; V: TRBV12-3/TRBV12-4; D: TRBD2; J: TRBJ2-2; CDR3: CASSLVAGGTGELFF; DNA: TGTGCCAGCAGTTTGGTAGCGGGAGGGACCGGGGAGCTGTTTTTT